This TCR beta chain was recorded in a study of blood T cells in healthy people across ages (dated by TCRdb to between 2014 and 2017). With regard to the full study: In model experiments, template switching captured about one uniquely barcoded TCR beta cDNA molecule for every two T cells. Using the same blood draw, the study looked at two additional independent replicas of 1 million unique cDNA reads for two donors, one aged 18 to 29 and the other aged 80 or older. Four age groups were formed from the donors: young (average about 17 years), middle-aged (approximately 39), aged (62) and long-lived (82). To avoid experimental bias, donors of different ages were spread randomly across the sequencing lanes. To track age-related changes in TCR beta repertoire diversity, the study relied on deep sequencing normalized with unique cDNA molecular identifiers.

The donors were roughly 40 Caucasian individuals from Russia, aged roughly 6 to 100 years, who were systemically healthy. Roughly 9 milliliters of peripheral blood were drawn from each donor into EDTA-treated Vacutainer tubes. Ficoll-Paque density-gradient centrifugation was used to isolate PBMCs, with at least 6.5 million per sample. Trizol reagent was used to extract total RNA from PBMCs, with at least 5.5 micrograms per sample. For every donor, an aliquot of PBMCs went through flow cytometry to measure the percentages of naive CD45RAhigh/CD27high T cells. Preparation of the library involved 5' RACE. The sequencer listed for this sample is Illumina HiSeq 2500. A second PCR of about 7 to 12 cycles was performed with a sample-barcoded 5' primer and a J-beta primer mix. A template-switch 5' adaptor carrying 12 random nucleotides introduced a unique molecular identifier onto each TCR beta cDNA molecule. At least 2.5 million CDR3-containing paired-end reads were obtained from each sample. The Mint cDNA synthesis kit, primed by a TRBC-specific oligonucleotide, was used to synthesize first-strand cDNA from all RNA. Following uracil-DNA glycosylase treatment, a first 18-cycle PCR with universal primers M1SS and BC2_uni_R was performed on all cDNA. Turning to the authors' computational methods: For normalization, 1 million high-quality reads, each with a distinct molecular identifier, were randomly selected from each sample. Reads with shared molecular identifiers were discarded instead of being binned into consensus sequences. CDR3 identification, clonotype clustering and error correction used MiTCR with a Q25 quality threshold and the strictest error-elimination algorithm. A nonparametric unseen species model with Euler transformation was used to estimate lower-bound total TCR beta diversity. Clones were called with MiXCR by TCRdb after fastp trimmed the public reads at Q25, and only in-frame beta chains were retained. Rows with one shared CDR3 protein collapse into an entry with the most common genes and DNA. These V and J calls are TCRdb output, not the study's own analysis. The sample yields about 1,800,000 distinct CDR3 sequences; over 25% were counted once. The ten most abundant clones make up 7.7% of the sample.

This clonotype was observed once. The target of this receptor is not known. No per-base quality is available; no much larger clone lies one base away. Evidence from a single read is weak. Overall results and qualifications from the work: Because the CMV infection status of the donors was unknown, age-related changes in expanded clonotypes may potentially have been confounded. Observed TCR beta diversity per million T cells fell roughly linearly with age, and a significant reduction was already apparent by age approximately 40. The long-lived group showed more naive CD4+ T cells, fewer expanded clones and increased TCR diversity than the aged group, suggesting age selection. The percentage of naive T cells measured by flow cytometry correlated strongly with observed TCR beta diversity. Total diversity estimates from one million sequenced T cells were considered lower bounds and underestimates. Because profiling used bulk unsorted PBMCs, naive and antigen-experienced compartments could not be compared conclusively.

Sample: blood. This TCR came from a woman in her 30s in good health.

The nucleotide sequence is given as TGTGCCAGCAGCAGAGGCGGGGCTAGCGGGATGTGGACCCAGTACTTC. It encodes CASSRGGASGMWTQYF. Rearrangement joined TRBV9 to TRBJ2-5; 9 central bases correspond to TRBD2. V lost 4 bases and J lost 7 bases, and the count of bases not matched to a germline gene is 14. Sequences SGDLS (CDR1) and YYNGEE (CDR2) are obtained from the germline V gene. The CDR3 numbers 16 residues from cysteine through phenylalanine. Only the CDR3 DNA is retained, 48 bases long and in frame from the first base.